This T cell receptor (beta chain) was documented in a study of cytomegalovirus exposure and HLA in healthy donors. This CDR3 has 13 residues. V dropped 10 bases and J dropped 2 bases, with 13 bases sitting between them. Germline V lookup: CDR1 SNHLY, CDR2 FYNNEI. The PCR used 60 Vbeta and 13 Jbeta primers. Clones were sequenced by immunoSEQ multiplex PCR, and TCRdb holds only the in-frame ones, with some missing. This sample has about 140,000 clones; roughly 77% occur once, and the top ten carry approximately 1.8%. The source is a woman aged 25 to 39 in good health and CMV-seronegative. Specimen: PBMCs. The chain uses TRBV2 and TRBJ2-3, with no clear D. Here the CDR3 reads CATGFRHTDTQYF. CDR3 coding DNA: TGTGCCACCGGGTTCCGTCACACAGATACGCAGTATTTT.